Presented here are 24 T cell receptor beta chains from one specimen sequenced in a study of T cell responses to AZD1222 COVID-19 vaccine. Clones were sequenced by immunoSEQ multiplex PCR, and TCRdb holds only the in-frame ones, with some missing. The data show 170,000 or so clones, with 85% to 90% seen just once and approximately 10% held by the top ten. The sample here was peripheral blood, taken 28 days after the second AZD1222 dose. The receptors were sampled from an adult who received the AZD1222 COVID-19 vaccine.

Only one count was recorded for this clone. This sample includes further DNA sequences coding for the same CDR3. The V and J genes are TRBV9 and TRBJ2-2, with 8 nucleotides matching TRBD2. CDR1 is SGDLS, CDR2 YYNGEE, per germline. The V segment lost 0 bases and the J segment 4 bases; nucleotides outside the gene matches: 2. The CDR3 runs to 15 residues. The CDR3 nucleotides are TGTGCCAGCAGCGTAGCGGGGGGGGGCACCGGGGAGCTGTTTTTT. This encodes CASSVAGGGTGELFF.

This rearrangement joins TRBV6-5 to TRBJ2-7; tentatively, D is TRBD2 (5 bases). V lost 0 bases to trimming and J lost 5 bases, with 8 bases between them. The CDR3 covers 13 residues. Germline V gives CDR1 MNHEY, CDR2 SVGAGI. CDR3 region: CASSYSTGNEQYF. DNA of the CDR3: TGTGCCAGCAGTTACTCGACCGGGAACGAGCAGTACTTC.

The chain combines TRBV4-1 with TRBJ2-2; D is undetermined. Trimming took off 0 bases at V and 0 bases at J, with 11 bases between the two ends. There are 17 residues in the CDR3. CDR1 and CDR2 from the germline V gene are MGHRA and YSYEKL. The CDR3 protein is CASSQDQTGANTGELFF. The CDR3 nucleotides read TGCGCCAGCAGCCAAGATCAAACGGGTGCGAACACCGGGGAGCTGTTTTTT.

This chain connects TRBV4-1 to TRBJ1-1, with D maybe TRBD1 (5 bases). The germline CDR1 and CDR2 sequences are MGHRA and YSYEKL. V was clipped by 0 bases and J by 4 bases, with 9 bases between them. The CDR3 is 14 amino acids. The CDR3 is CASSQEGEFTEAFF. The CDR3 nucleotides read TGCGCCAGCAGCCAAGAAGGGGAATTCACTGAAGCTTTCTTT.

The V and J genes are TRBV7-8 and TRBJ1-2; 8 bases line up with TRBD1. Germline trimming cut 5 bases from V and 2 bases from J; bases unmatched to any gene: 10. Germline lookup yields CDR1 SGHVS and CDR2 FQNEAQ. The CDR3 consists of 16 residues. CDR3 sequence (DNA): TGTGCCAGCAGCCCCGCGGACAGGGAGACGAACTATGGCTACACCTTC. Amino acids: CASSPADRETNYGYTF.

The chain couples TRBV27 to TRBJ2-7; 9 bases fit TRBD1. From germline, CDR1 is MNHEY and CDR2 SMNVEV (reference sequence). V shed 5 bases and J 6 bases; nucleotides not matched to a gene: 5. This CDR3 spans 13 amino acids. This CDR3 reads CASSPGTGIEQYF. Written as DNA, the CDR3 is TGTGCCAGCAGTCCCGGGACAGGGATCGAGCAGTACTTC.

This chain links TRBV25-1 with TRBJ1-2; tentatively, D is TRBD1 (6 bases). The CDR3 totals 12 residues. Germline V gene lookup returns CDR1 MGHDK and CDR2 SYGVNS. The ends were cut back, 6 bases at V and 2 bases at J, with 7 bases in the middle. The CDR3 region has the DNA TGTGCCAGCAGGGACAGCAACTATGGCTACACCTTC. It encodes CASRDSNYGYTF.

This clone was recorded only once. The rearrangement links TRBV7-8 to TRBJ2-5; D is possibly TRBD1 (5 bases). Germline-derived CDR1 and CDR2 are SGHVS and FQNEAQ. The CDR3 contains 15 residues. Trimming took off 4 bases at V and 4 bases at J, with 16 bases between the two ends. In DNA, the CDR3 is TGTGCCAGCAGCTACCGATGGCCCCAGGGAGAGACCCAGTACTTC. The encoded protein is CASSYRWPQGETQYF.

In DNA, the CDR3 is TGTGCCAGCTCACGAGAGCGGGGCTCGGGTGAAAAACTGTTTTTT. It yields the protein CASSRERGSGEKLFF. V is TRBV18 and J is TRBJ1-4, with D perhaps matching TRBD1 (5 bases). Trimming took off 4 bases at V and 7 bases at J, with 16 bases between the two ends. This CDR3 is built from 15 residues. The germline V gene has CDR1 KGHSH and CDR2 LQKENI. The variable domain in full, with the rest retrieved from reference TRBV18 and TRBJ1-4, is NAGVMQNPRHLVRRRGQEARLRCSPMKGHSHVYWYRQLPEEGLKFMVYLQKENIIDESGMPKERFSAEFPKEGPSILRIQQVVRGDSAAYFCASSRERGSGEKLFFGSGTQLSVL.

The chain combines TRBV6-4 with TRBJ1-1; no reliable D call. V was shortened by 6 bases and J by 0 bases, with 17 bases between the two germline ends. The CDR3 has 16 amino acids. Germline V lookup: CDR1 MRHNA, CDR2 SNTAGT. The CDR3 sequence: CASRNREFSLNTEAFF. The CDR3 region has the DNA TGTGCCAGCAGGAACCGGGAATTCAGTTTGAACACTGAAGCTTTCTTT.

The chain recombines TRBV5-1 with TRBJ1-2; D unresolved. Per the germline V gene, CDR1 is SGHRS and CDR2 is YFSETQ. Trimming removed 4 bases at V and 3 bases at J, with 19 bases between. The CDR3 loop spans 16 amino acids. CDR3 sequence reads: CASSPEAAGLDYGYTF. The DNA of the CDR3 is TGCGCCAGCAGCCCCGAAGCCGCCGGGTTGGACTATGGCTACACCTTC.

The chain recombines TRBV5-1 with TRBJ2-2, with a tentative D call TRBD2 (6 bases). V was cut by 6 bases and J by 5 bases, with 17 bases left in between. Germline assignment: CDR1 SGHRS and CDR2 YFSETQ. The CDR3 has 15 residues. CDR3 bases: TGCGCCAGCAACTCCGGGACTCTAGGAACCGGGGAGCTGTTTTTT. Its translation: CASNSGTLGTGELFF.

The chain is built from TRBV9 and TRBJ2-1; D not resolved. CDR1 and CDR2 from the germline V gene are SGDLS and YYNGEE. The CDR3 runs to 13 residues. Trimming took off 3 bases at V and 9 bases at J, with 13 bases between the two ends. The CDR3 bases are TGTGCCAGCAGCGAGTCAGGTCACGGTGAGCAGTTCTTC. It codes for CASSESGHGEQFF.

The CDR3 sequence: CASSYGTNSPLHF. The CDR3 DNA reads TGTGCCAGCAGTTATGGGACGAATTCACCCCTCCACTTT. The chain has TRBV12-3 or TRBV12-4 and TRBJ1-6; D may be TRBD1 (5 bases). V was shortened by 4 bases and J by 7 bases, with 8 bases between the two germline ends. The CDR3 is made up of 13 amino acids.

The chain joins TRBV2 to TRBJ1-5, with 10 bases that match TRBD1. Looked up from germline, CDR1 is SNHLY and CDR2 is FYNNEI. The CDR3 is 15 amino acids. J was trimmed by 4 bases and V by 7 bases; bases with no gene match: 7. CDR3 coding DNA: TGTGCCAGCAAAAGACAGGGGGCAAGGAATCAGCCCCAGCATTTT. It translates to CASKRQGARNQPQHF.

CDR3 sequence (DNA): TGCGCCAGCAGCCAGGATGGGACGGGGGGGGCTAATGAAAAACTGTTTTTT. Translating gives CASSQDGTGGANEKLFF. V and J are TRBV4-3 and TRBJ1-4, with a tentative D call TRBD1 (5 bases). CDR1 is LGHNA, CDR2 YSLEER, per germline. This CDR3 is 17 amino acids long. V gave up 3 bases and J gave up 3 bases, with 17 bases separating them.

The V and J genes are TRBV25-1 and TRBJ2-2; D is uncertain. Germline V CDR1 and CDR2: MGHDK, SYGVNS. This CDR3 has 17 amino acids. V was cut by 1 base and J by 0 bases, with 12 bases left in between. As DNA, the CDR3 is TGTGCCAGCAGTGAATTTGGCAGGCTCGCGAACACCGGGGAGCTGTTTTTT. Amino acids: CASSEFGRLANTGELFF.

The V gene is TRBV2, the J gene TRBJ1-2, with 7 nucleotides matching TRBD1. This CDR3 contains 12 residues. Per germline, CDR1 SNHLY and CDR2 FYNNEI. Trimming at V came to 9 bases and at J to 4 bases, leaving 5 bases not matched to a gene. CDR3 sequence: CASGQASYGYTF. The CDR3 coding sequence is TGTGCCAGTGGACAGGCCTCCTATGGCTACACCTTC. The full variable domain, rest sourced from reference TRBV2 and TRBJ1-2, is EPEVTQTPSHQVTQMGQEVILRCVPISNHLYFYWYRQILGQKVEFLVSFYNNEISEKSEIFDDQFSVERPDGSNFTLKIRSTKLEDSAMYFCASGQASYGYTFGSGTRLTVV.

The V gene is TRBV15, the J gene TRBJ1-5; maybe TRBD1 (6 bases). The germline V gene has CDR1 LNHNV and CDR2 YYDKDF (reference sequence). This CDR3 spans 18 amino acids. V was cut by 0 bases and J by 0 bases, with 15 bases left in between. CDR3 in amino acids: CATSRDAGGTYSNQPQHF. CDR3 DNA sequence: TGTGCCACCAGCAGAGATGCGGGGGGCACGTATAGCAATCAGCCCCAGCATTTT.

V and J are TRBV7-3 and TRBJ1-1; unclear D gene. The CDR3 has 14 amino acids. The V end was cut by 5 bases, the J end by 3 bases, with 13 bases between. CDR1 SGHTA and CDR2 FQGTGA come from the germline V gene. The CDR3 spells CASSAGGPYTEAFF. In nucleotides, the CDR3 is TGTGCCAGCAGCGCCGGAGGACCCTACACTGAAGCTTTCTTT.

The chain joins TRBV13 to TRBJ1-2; 10 nucleotides match TRBD1. The CDR3 runs to 15 residues. In germline, CDR1 is PRHDT, CDR2 FYEKMQ (reference sequence). Unmatched junction bases numbered 7, after V lost 5 bases and J lost 4 bases. CDR3 residues: CASSTAGTGVYGYTF. The CDR3 nucleotides read TGTGCCAGCAGCACAGCCGGGACAGGGGTCTATGGCTACACCTTC.

J is TRBJ1-2 and V is TRBV12-3 or TRBV12-4; D gene ambiguous. V was clipped by 3 bases and J by 0 bases, with 5 bases between them. CDR3 length equals 13 residues. The CDR3 protein is CASSFGANYGYTF. The CDR3 nucleotides are TGTGCCAGCAGTTTCGGGGCTAACTATGGCTACACCTTC.

DNA of the CDR3: TGTGCCAGTAGTAAGACAGGGGTAAACAATCAGCCCCAGCATTTT. Translating it yields CASSKTGVNNQPQHF. The genes are TRBV19 and TRBJ1-5; 8 bases agree with TRBD1. This CDR3 region has 15 residues. From germline, CDR1 is LNHDA and CDR2 SQIVND (reference sequence). V was pared by 4 bases and J by 3 bases, with 5 bases of the junction left unmatched.

The J gene is TRBJ1-3, the V gene TRBV7-2; D remains unclear. The CDR3 sequence is 16 residues long. Trimming took off 0 bases at V and 0 bases at J, with 9 bases between the two ends. Germline V gene lookup returns CDR1 SGHTA and CDR2 FQGNSA. In nucleotides, the CDR3 is TGTGCCAGCAGCTTAGCGGGAACCCGCTCTGGAAACACCATATATTTT. Translation gives CASSLAGTRSGNTIYF.